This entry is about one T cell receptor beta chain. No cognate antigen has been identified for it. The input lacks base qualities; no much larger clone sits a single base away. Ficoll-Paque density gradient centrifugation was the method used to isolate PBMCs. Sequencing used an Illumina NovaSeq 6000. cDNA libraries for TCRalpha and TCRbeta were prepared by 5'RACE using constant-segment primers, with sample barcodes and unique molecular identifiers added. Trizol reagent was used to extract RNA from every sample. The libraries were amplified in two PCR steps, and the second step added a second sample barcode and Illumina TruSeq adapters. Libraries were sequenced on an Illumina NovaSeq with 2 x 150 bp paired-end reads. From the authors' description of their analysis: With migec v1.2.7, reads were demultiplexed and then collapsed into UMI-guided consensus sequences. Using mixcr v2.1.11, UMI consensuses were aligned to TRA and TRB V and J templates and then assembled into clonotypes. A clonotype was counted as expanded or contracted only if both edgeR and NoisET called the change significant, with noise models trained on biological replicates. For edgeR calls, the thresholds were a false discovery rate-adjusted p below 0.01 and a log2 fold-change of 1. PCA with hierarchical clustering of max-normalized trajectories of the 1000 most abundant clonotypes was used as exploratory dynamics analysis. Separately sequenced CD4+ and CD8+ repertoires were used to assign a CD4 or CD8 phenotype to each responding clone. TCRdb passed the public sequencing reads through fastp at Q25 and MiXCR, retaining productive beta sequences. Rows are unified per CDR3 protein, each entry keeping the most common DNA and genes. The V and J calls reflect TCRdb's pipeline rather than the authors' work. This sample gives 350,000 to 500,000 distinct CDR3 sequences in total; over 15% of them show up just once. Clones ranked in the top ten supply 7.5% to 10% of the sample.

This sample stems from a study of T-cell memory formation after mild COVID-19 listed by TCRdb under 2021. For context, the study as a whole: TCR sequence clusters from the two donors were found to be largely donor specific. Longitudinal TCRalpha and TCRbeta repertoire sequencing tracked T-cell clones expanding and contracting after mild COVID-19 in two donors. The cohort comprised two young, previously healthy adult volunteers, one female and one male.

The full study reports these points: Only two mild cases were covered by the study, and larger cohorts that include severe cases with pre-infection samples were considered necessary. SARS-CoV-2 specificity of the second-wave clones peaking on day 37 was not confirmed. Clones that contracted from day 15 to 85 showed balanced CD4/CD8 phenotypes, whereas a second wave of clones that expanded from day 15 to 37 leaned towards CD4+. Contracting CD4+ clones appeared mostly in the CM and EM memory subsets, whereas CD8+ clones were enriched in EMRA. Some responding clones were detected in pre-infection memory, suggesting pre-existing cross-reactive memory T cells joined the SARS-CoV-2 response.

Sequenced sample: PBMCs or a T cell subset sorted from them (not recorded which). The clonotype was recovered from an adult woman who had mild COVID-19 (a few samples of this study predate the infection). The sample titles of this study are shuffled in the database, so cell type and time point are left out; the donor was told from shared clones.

The CDR3 protein sequence reads: CSARDPTVNTEAFF. Read as DNA, the sequence is TGCAGTGCTAGAGATCCGACAGTGAACACTGAAGCTTTCTTT. This chain joins TRBV20-1 to TRBJ1-1, and possibly TRBD1, on 5 matching bases. The CDR3 contains 14 residues, cysteine and phenylalanine counted. Just CDR3 DNA is preserved here, 42 bases in frame from base 1. Reading the germline V gene (reference sequence) gives CDR1 DFQATT and CDR2 SNEGSKA. V loses 0 bases, J loses 0 bases, and the germline ends lie 8 bases apart.